Here is one TCR beta chain with its context. This specimen belongs to a study of shared clonotypes between healthy human individuals. Clones were sequenced by immunoSEQ multiplex PCR, and TCRdb holds only the in-frame ones, with some missing. Of over 850,000 clones in the sample, roughly 74% were seen once. The CDR3 extends over 15 amino acids. The V and J ends lost 0 bases and 9 bases respectively, with 18 bases between them. The germline gives CDR1 GTSNPN, CDR2 SVGIG (reference sequence). Sequencing used memory CD4+ T cells from PBMCs. Stated subset: CD45RA-negative fraction. This TCR came from a man younger than 35 in good health. Some clones in this sample may be carry-over from other donors' samples. The chain combines TRBV30 with TRBJ1-3; D remains ambiguous. CDR3 in DNA: TGTGCCTGGAGTGTAGGACGTCGACCCAAGGGCACCATATATTTT. It translates to CAWSVGRRPKGTIYF.